This TCR beta chain was sequenced for a study of blood T cell repertoires in COVID-19. Trimming removed 5 bases from V and 2 bases from J, with 12 bases in between. The CDR3 covers 14 residues. Germline CDR1 reads MGHRA; CDR2 reads YSYEKL. Sequencing used immunoSEQ multiplex PCR; TCRdb keeps in-frame clones, though not all of them. The sample holds tens of thousands of clones, about nine tenths seen once. The count of this clone is one. This TCR derives from a male donor with acute or convalescent COVID-19. Source material: peripheral blood. This chain links TRBV4-1 with TRBJ2-5; D perhaps matches TRBD1 (5 bases). The CDR3 region has the DNA TGCGCCAGCAGCTCCCAGGACAATCAAGAGACCCAGTACTTC. It codes for CASSSQDNQETQYF.